This passage covers 32 T cell receptor beta chains from one sample sequenced in a study of cytomegalovirus exposure and HLA in healthy donors. Both 60 Vbeta primers and 13 Jbeta primers went into the PCR. Measured with immunoSEQ multiplex PCR; TCRdb has only the in-frame clones, and not every one. This table holds about 94,000 clones, more than 65% found once. The sample taken for sequencing was PBMCs. The origin of the receptors is a human donor in good health.

This chain joins TRBV4-3 and TRBJ2-3; tentatively, D is TRBD2 (7 bases). This CDR3 has 16 residues. The germline gives CDR1 LGHNA, CDR2 YSLEER. V lost 0 bases and J lost 8, with 18 bases in between. CDR3 bases: TGCGCCAGCAGCCAAGATTTGGCGGGGGCCGTGACTACGCAGTATTTT. Its translation: CASSQDLAGAVTTQYF.

The gene calls are TRBV11-2 and TRBJ1-1, with D hard to call. The CDR3 sequence is 13 residues long. V was trimmed by 0 bases and J by 7 bases, leaving 9 bases between them. Germline loops: CDR1 SGHAT, CDR2 FQNNGV. The CDR3 nucleotides read TGTGCCAGCAGCTTAGAACGACTCCATGAAGCTTTCTTT. Its translation is CASSLERLHEAFF.

This chain joins TRBV10-3 and TRBJ1-1; weak D call: TRBD1 (6 bases). CDR1 ENHRY and CDR2 SYGVKD come from the germline V gene. The V gene lost 2 bases and the J gene lost 5 bases, with 18 bases spanning the gap. The CDR3 totals 16 residues. The CDR3: CAISETPGFQGTEAFF. Written as DNA, the CDR3 is TGTGCCATCAGTGAGACTCCCGGGTTCCAGGGGACTGAAGCTTTCTTT.

The rearrangement joins TRBV28 to TRBJ1-5; 7 positions match TRBD1. V trimming: 7 bases; J trimming: 4 bases; junction bases outside the gene matches: 10. The CDR3 is made up of 15 amino acids. Germline V gene lookup returns CDR1 MDHEN and CDR2 SYDVKM. This chain's CDR3 is CASTPPGGRNQPQHF. DNA for the CDR3: TGTGCCAGCACTCCGCCAGGGGGGCGAAATCAGCCCCAGCATTTT.

The V call is TRBV7-2, the J call TRBJ1-5, with D perhaps matching TRBD1 (5 bases). This CDR3 is built from 16 residues. V shed 1 base and J shed 2 bases, with 12 bases lying between them. Germline CDR1 and CDR2: SGHTA and FQGNSA. Here the CDR3 reads CASSLVQGLRNQPQHF. The CDR3 bases are TGTGCCAGCAGCTTAGTGCAGGGACTGCGCAATCAGCCCCAGCATTTT.

This clone is a singleton in its sample. This chain uses TRBV5-1 with TRBJ1-2; 9 nucleotides line up with TRBD1. The germline V gene has CDR1 SGHRS and CDR2 YFSETQ. The CDR3 has 17 amino acids. The V and J ends lost 1 base and 6 bases, in that order; junction bases with no gene match: 13. Here the CDR3 reads CASSLWGQTGGFDGYTF. CDR3 coding DNA: TGCGCCAGCAGCTTGTGGGGACAGACAGGGGGGTTTGATGGCTACACCTTC.

The CDR3 is CASSVGQGIYF. The CDR3 nucleotides read TGTGCCAGCAGTGTGGGACAGGGGATATATTTT. The V call is TRBV6-5, the J call TRBJ1-3; TRBD1 agrees at 10 bases. In germline, CDR1 is MNHEY, CDR2 SVGAGI. This CDR3 is built from 11 residues. J gave up 13 bases and V 5 bases, and 2 bases lay outside the gene matches.

The chain joins TRBV18 to TRBJ2-7; weak D call: TRBD1 (6 bases). Germline assignment: CDR1 KGHSH and CDR2 LQKENI. The CDR3 has 13 residues. Trimming shortened V by 4 bases and J by 2 bases, and 9 bases separated the two germline ends. In DNA, the CDR3 is TGTGCCAGCTCACTCCGGGACACCTACGAGCAGTACTTC. Residues: CASSLRDTYEQYF.

The chain joins TRBV30 to TRBJ1-6; D perhaps matches TRBD1 (6 bases). With 7 bases removed from V and 14 bases from J, the gap between germline ends came to 12 bases. The length of the CDR3 is 10 residues. The germline CDR1 and CDR2 sequences are GTSNPN and SVGIG (reference sequence). CDR3 sequence reads: CASRTATLHF. The CDR3 region has the DNA TGTGCCTCTAGGACAGCGACCCTCCACTTT. Drawing the rest from reference TRBV30 and TRBJ1-6, the complete variable domain is SQTIHQWPATLVQPVGSPLSLECTVEGTSNPNLYWYRQAAGRGLQLLFYSVGIGQISSEVPQNLSASRPQDRQFILSSKKLLLSDSGFYLCASRTATLHFGNGTRLTVT.

The V call is TRBV2, the J call TRBJ2-7; D uncertain. Germline CDR1 is SNHLY and CDR2 is FYNNEI. The CDR3 is made up of 13 amino acids. Trimming cost V 4 bases and J 4 bases, with 11 bases left between them. The DNA of the CDR3 is TGTGCCAGCAGTGTGGGCAAGGTTTACGAGCAGTACTTC. This translates into CASSVGKVYEQYF.

The gene calls are TRBV10-1 and TRBJ1-1, with 7 bases matching TRBD1. The J segment lost 6 bases and the V segment lost 8 bases, leaving 3 bases of the junction unmatched. The CDR3 is made up of 11 amino acids. Per germline, CDR1 WNHNN and CDR2 SYGVQD (reference sequence). In nucleotides, the CDR3 is TGCGCCAGCCAGACAGGGTCTGAAGCTTTCTTT. This translates into CASQTGSEAFF.

The rearrangement joins TRBV5-1 to TRBJ2-7; 8 nucleotides match TRBD1. V lost 5 bases, J lost 2 bases, and 6 bases stayed unmatched. Germline lookup yields CDR1 SGHRS and CDR2 YFSETQ. The CDR3 length is 14 residues. The CDR3 DNA follows: TGCGCCAGCAGTTTCGCGACAGGGGCCTACGAGCAGTACTTC. The encoded protein is CASSFATGAYEQYF.

The rearrangement uses TRBV7-9 and TRBJ2-7; TRBD2 might be the D (7 bases). Trimming left V 8 bases short and J 0 bases short, with 11 bases between. The CDR3 spans 13 residues. Germline-derived CDR1 and CDR2 are SEHNR and FQNEAQ (reference sequence). The CDR3 DNA is TGTGCCAGCGAGGGGGGGAGCTCCTACGAGCAGTACTTC. Its protein product is CASEGGSSYEQYF.

This sequence joins TRBV6-6 and TRBJ1-1; possibly TRBD1 for D (6 bases). The CDR3 is 15 residues long. V gave up 6 bases and J gave up 2 bases, with 16 bases separating them. CDR1 MNHNY and CDR2 SVGAGI come from the germline V gene (reference sequence). Here the CDR3 reads CASRFTVRGNTEAFF. The CDR3 DNA reads as TGTGCCAGCAGATTCACTGTCAGGGGAAACACTGAAGCTTTCTTT.

The rearrangement joins TRBV7-6 to TRBJ2-1, with D unresolved. The CDR3 runs to 12 residues. CDR1 and CDR2 (germline): SGHVS, FNYEAQ. Trimming took off 3 bases at V and 10 bases at J, with 10 bases between the two ends. CDR3: CASSFGGEEQFF. The CDR3 nucleotides read TGTGCCAGCAGCTTCGGCGGCGAGGAGCAGTTCTTC.

The gene calls are TRBV7-2 and TRBJ2-3; the match to TRBD2 covers 10 bases. The CDR3 is 15 residues long. Germline V lookup: CDR1 SGHTA, CDR2 FQGNSA. The V and J ends lost 5 bases and 5 bases, in that order; junction bases with no gene match: 7. The CDR3 bases are TGTGCCAGCAGCCTCGGGGTAGCGGGGGGAGATACGCAGTATTTT. This codes for CASSLGVAGGDTQYF.

The chain combines TRBV18 with TRBJ2-1; a weak D match, TRBD2 (5 bases). V was clipped by 2 bases and J by 4 bases, with 12 bases between them. The CDR3 totals 15 residues. The germline V gene encodes CDR1 KGHSH and CDR2 LQKENI. CDR3 DNA: TGTGCCAGCTCACCATCCAGCGGAGGATACAATGAGCAGTTCTTC. Its translation: CASSPSSGGYNEQFF.

The rearrangement joins TRBV2 to TRBJ2-1, with 11 bases that match TRBD2. V gave up 5 bases and J gave up 6 bases; unmatched junction bases: 3. This CDR3 is built from 14 residues. Germline CDR1 reads SNHLY; CDR2 reads FYNNEI. The CDR3 nucleotides are TGTGCCAGCAGTTCGACTAGCGGGATCAATGAGCAGTTCTTC. This codes for CASSSTSGINEQFF. The variable domain in full, with the rest retrieved from reference TRBV2 and TRBJ2-1, is EPEVTQTPSHQVTQMGQEVILRCVPISNHLYFYWYRQILGQKVEFLVSFYNNEISEKSEIFDDQFSVERPDGSNFTLKIRSTKLEDSAMYFCASSSTSGINEQFFGPGTRLTVL.

The rearrangement links TRBV14 to TRBJ2-1; 7 positions match TRBD2. The junction had 8 bases not matched to a gene; V was cut back by 8 bases and J by 7 bases. The CDR3 has 13 residues. The germline V gene has CDR1 SGHDN and CDR2 FVKESK. As DNA, the CDR3 is TGTGCCAGCGGGGGGGGTGAAGAGAATGAGCAGTTCTTC. It translates to CASGGGEENEQFF. The variable domain in full, with the rest retrieved from reference TRBV14 and TRBJ2-1, is EAGVTQFPSHSVIEKGQTVTLRCDPISGHDNLYWYRRVMGKEIKFLLHFVKESKQDESGMPNNRFLAERTGGTYSTLKVQPAELEDSGVYFCASGGGEENEQFFGPGTRLTVL.

Comments on this clone: At one boundary the junction diverges from the germline segment, which might be a read error. The rearrangement links TRBV11-2 to TRBJ1-1; TRBD1 agrees at 7 bases. The V gene's germline CDR1 is SGHAT and CDR2 FQNNGV. The CDR3 length is 13 residues. The CDR3 region is CASSLDRVTEAFF. The CDR3 DNA reads TGTGCCAGCAGCCTAGACAGGGTCACTGAAGCTTTCTTT.

The chain recombines TRBV7-9 with TRBJ1-5; 9 nucleotides match TRBD1. CDR3 length equals 16 residues. Germline CDR1 and CDR2: SEHNR and FQNEAQ (reference sequence). The ends lost 5 bases at V and 1 base at J; junction bases unmatched: 6. CDR3 in DNA: TGTGCCAGCAGCATAGACAGGGGGATAAGCAATCAGCCCCAGCATTTT. Its protein is CASSIDRGISNQPQHF.

V and J are TRBV27 and TRBJ1-1; possible D gene TRBD1, 6 bases. The CDR3 has 14 residues. V dropped 0 bases and J dropped 8 bases, with 13 bases sitting between them. The germline V gene encodes CDR1 MNHEY and CDR2 SMNVEV (reference sequence). CDR3 loop: CASSLSGGAGEAFF. The CDR3 DNA reads as TGTGCCAGCAGTTTATCAGGGGGGGCAGGAGAAGCTTTCTTT.

The chain has TRBV6-1 and TRBJ2-1; D is unresolved. Germline lookup yields CDR1 MNHNS and CDR2 SASEGT. There are 17 residues in the CDR3. Between the trimmed V and J ends, which lost 1 base and 0 bases, there was a span of 13 bases. CDR3 amino acids: CASSEGPRGNSYNEQFF. For the CDR3, the DNA is TGTGCCAGCAGTGAAGGCCCTCGAGGCAACTCCTACAATGAGCAGTTCTTC.

This chain joins TRBV27 and TRBJ1-2; perhaps TRBD1 as D (5 bases). From germline, CDR1 is MNHEY and CDR2 SMNVEV (reference sequence). Trimming removed 5 bases from V and 7 bases from J, with 20 bases in between. The CDR3 loop spans 15 amino acids. The chain's CDR3 is CASSPQVSWESGYTF. As DNA, the CDR3 is TGTGCCAGCAGTCCACAGGTCTCCTGGGAATCTGGCTACACCTTC.

This clone was recorded only once. The V and J genes are TRBV6-1 and TRBJ1-4; D call uncertain. The V end lost 8 bases, the J end lost 0 bases, and 10 bases lay between the germline ends. This CDR3 has 14 residues. Germline loops: CDR1 MNHNS, CDR2 SASEGT. CDR3 residues: CASEPGTTNEKLFF. For the CDR3, the DNA is TGTGCCAGCGAACCGGGGACAACTAATGAAAAACTGTTTTTT.

The rearrangement links TRBV5-1 to TRBJ2-5; 10 bases are a match to TRBD1. Germline V gene sequence: CDR1 SGHRS, CDR2 YFSETQ. The CDR3 loop spans 16 amino acids. V trimming: 4 bases; J trimming: 4 bases; junction bases outside the gene matches: 10. CDR3 DNA sequence: TGCGCCAGCAGCACGACAGGGGGCGCAGGGGGAGAGACCCAGTACTTC. Translating it yields CASSTTGGAGGETQYF.

This clone showed up just once. V usage is TRBV19 and J usage is TRBJ2-3; D perhaps matches TRBD1 (6 bases). Germline values: CDR1 LNHDA, CDR2 SQIVND (reference sequence). The V and J ends lost 1 base and 2 bases respectively, with 7 bases between them. This CDR3 is 14 amino acids long. CDR3 in DNA: TGTGCCAGTAGTATAGGGGGACACACAGATACGCAGTATTTT. Protein sequence: CASSIGGHTDTQYF.

The J gene is TRBJ1-1, the V gene TRBV4-1, with D possibly matching TRBD1 (6 bases). The germline V gene has CDR1 MGHRA and CDR2 YSYEKL. The CDR3 is 18 residues long. The V gene lost 2 bases and the J gene lost 0 bases, with 19 bases spanning the gap. CDR3 sequence: CASSQHPRGSPMNTEAFF. CDR3 in DNA: TGCGCCAGCAGCCAACACCCTAGGGGGTCCCCTATGAACACTGAAGCTTTCTTT.

This clone occurred a few times. The chain has TRBV6-6 and TRBJ1-4; 7 bases agree with TRBD1. With 6 bases clipped from V and 8 bases from J, the junction kept 0 bases outside the gene matches. The CDR3 sequence is 11 residues long. Germline assignment: CDR1 MNHNY and CDR2 SVGAGI (reference sequence). The CDR3 nucleotides are TGTGCCAGCAGGACAGGGGAAAAACTGTTTTTT. Its translation: CASRTGEKLFF.

J is TRBJ2-7 and V is TRBV27; TRBD2 matches at 8 bases. Germline lookup yields CDR1 MNHEY and CDR2 SMNVEV (reference sequence). V shed 4 bases, J shed 5 bases, and the junction held 7 bases outside the gene matches. There are 14 residues in the CDR3. CDR3 DNA: TGTGCCAGCAGTTCCGGGACTAGTGGTAACGAGCAGTACTTC. Its protein product is CASSSGTSGNEQYF.

The V gene is TRBV19, the J gene TRBJ1-5; TRBD1 is a possible D gene (5 bases). The CDR3 sequence is 12 residues long. V dropped 4 bases and J dropped 4 bases, with 5 bases sitting between them. The germline V gene encodes CDR1 LNHDA and CDR2 SQIVND (reference sequence). CDR3 loop: CASSTGNQPQHF. The CDR3 region has the DNA TGTGCCAGTAGTACAGGGAATCAGCCCCAGCATTTT.

V gene TRBV7-2 combines with J gene TRBJ1-5; D is undetermined. There are 14 residues in the CDR3. V was cut by 4 bases and J by 6 bases, with 13 bases left in between. Germline values: CDR1 SGHTA, CDR2 FQGNSA. CDR3 sequence reads: CASSSYMRSQPQHF. The CDR3 DNA reads TGTGCCAGCAGCTCGTACATGCGGAGTCAGCCCCAGCATTTT.